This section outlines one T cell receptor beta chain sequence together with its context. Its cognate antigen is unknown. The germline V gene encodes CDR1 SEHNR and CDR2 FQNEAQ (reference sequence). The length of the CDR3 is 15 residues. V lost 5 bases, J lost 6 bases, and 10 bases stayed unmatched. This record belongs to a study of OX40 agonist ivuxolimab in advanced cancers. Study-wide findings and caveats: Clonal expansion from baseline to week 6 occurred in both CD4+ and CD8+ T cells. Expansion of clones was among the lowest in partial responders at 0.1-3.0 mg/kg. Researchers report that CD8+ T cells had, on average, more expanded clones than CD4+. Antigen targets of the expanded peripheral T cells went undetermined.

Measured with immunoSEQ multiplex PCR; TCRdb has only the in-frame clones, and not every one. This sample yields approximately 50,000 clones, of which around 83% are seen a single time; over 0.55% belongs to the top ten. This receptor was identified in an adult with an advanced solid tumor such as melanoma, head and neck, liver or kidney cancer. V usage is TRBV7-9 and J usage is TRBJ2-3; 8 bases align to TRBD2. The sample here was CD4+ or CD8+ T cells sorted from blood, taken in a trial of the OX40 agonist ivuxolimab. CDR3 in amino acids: CASSPVSGISDTQYF. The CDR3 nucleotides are TGTGCCAGCAGCCCCGTTAGCGGGATTTCGGATACGCAGTATTTT.